This T cell receptor (beta chain) was documented in a study of blood T cell repertoires in COVID-19. About the study: Sites across the United States, Italy and Spain contributed samples from acute and convalescent COVID-19. Sample material is recorded as cDNA or gDNA derived from T cells, B-cell-depleted T cells, or PBMCs.

In the source study's methods: Amplified reference gene primers provided the basis for estimating nucleated cell counts. Libraries were prepared by immunoSEQ multiplex PCR; TCRdb keeps only in-frame clonotypes and omits some of them. V and J calls and clone size follow that table, whereas D and trimming were derived from the DNA. The table records about 82,000 clones, around 85% of them present only once. The CDR3 is made up of 15 amino acids. Germline CDR1 is MGHRA and CDR2 is YSYEKL. The V end was cut by 3 bases, the J end by 1 base, with 12 bases between. This TCR was recovered from a man at least 80 years old with active or convalescent COVID-19. The J gene is TRBJ1-1, the V gene TRBV4-1; D is unresolved. The sequencing input was peripheral blood. CDR3 coding DNA: TGCGCCAGCAGCCACCCCTTTACAGCGAACACTGAAGCTTTCTTT. As protein: CASSHPFTANTEAFF.